This TCR beta chain was found in a study of tumor-infiltrating lymphocytes in localized non-small cell lung cancer. The wider study: Several tumor histologies, both smoking statuses, and some post-neoadjuvant chemotherapy samples were included. Findings of the study overall: No T-cell fraction difference was seen between IM1 and IM2 tumors. Technical variation could not be separated from intratumor heterogeneity here. Tumor T-cell fraction from TCR sequencing was not associated with recurrence-free survival (p = 0.61).

The method was immunoSEQ multiplex PCR; TCRdb's version includes in-frame clones alone and lacks a portion of them. The sample lists some 15,000 clones; about four fifths were seen once. Germline CDR1 is MNHNS and CDR2 is SASEGT. V lost 6 bases and J 6 bases, leaving 18 bases between the germline ends. CDR3 length: 15 amino acids. About this clone itself: The antigen remains undetermined.

Sequences were obtained from lung tumor tissue. The sequence derives from a human donor with non-small cell lung cancer. The chain carries TRBV6-1 and TRBJ1-5, with D maybe TRBD1 (6 bases). The CDR3 nucleotides read TGTGCCAGCAGCCCGGGATGGGGGGCAAGTCAGCCCCAGCATTTT. Protein: CASSPGWGASQPQHF.